This entry is about one T cell receptor (beta chain). Its antigen is as yet unknown. The data originate from a study of T cell repertoires in cytomegalovirus infection. Study-wide results and limits: The ex vivo response was dominated by HLA-C-restricted CMV-specific TCR beta clonotypes. Cumulative public TCR beta family frequency identified carriers of CMV plus the relevant HLA.

V lost 4 bases, J lost 3 bases, and 12 bases lay in between. Germline V gene sequence: CDR1 SEHNR, CDR2 FQNEAQ (reference sequence). The CDR3 length is 14 residues. TCRdb processed the reads anew with MiXCR; each CDR3 protein has one entry. In the table there are around 740,000 distinct CDR3 sequences, roughly 35% of which are singletons. Material for sequencing was PBMCs. This sequence originates from a human donor in good health (CMV status not recorded). Some clones in this sample may be carry-over from other donors' samples. The genes are TRBV7-9 and TRBJ1-2, with D unresolved. This chain's CDR3 is CASSSSGLYYGYTF. As DNA, the CDR3 is TGTGCCAGCAGCTCGTCGGGTCTTTACTATGGCTACACCTTC.